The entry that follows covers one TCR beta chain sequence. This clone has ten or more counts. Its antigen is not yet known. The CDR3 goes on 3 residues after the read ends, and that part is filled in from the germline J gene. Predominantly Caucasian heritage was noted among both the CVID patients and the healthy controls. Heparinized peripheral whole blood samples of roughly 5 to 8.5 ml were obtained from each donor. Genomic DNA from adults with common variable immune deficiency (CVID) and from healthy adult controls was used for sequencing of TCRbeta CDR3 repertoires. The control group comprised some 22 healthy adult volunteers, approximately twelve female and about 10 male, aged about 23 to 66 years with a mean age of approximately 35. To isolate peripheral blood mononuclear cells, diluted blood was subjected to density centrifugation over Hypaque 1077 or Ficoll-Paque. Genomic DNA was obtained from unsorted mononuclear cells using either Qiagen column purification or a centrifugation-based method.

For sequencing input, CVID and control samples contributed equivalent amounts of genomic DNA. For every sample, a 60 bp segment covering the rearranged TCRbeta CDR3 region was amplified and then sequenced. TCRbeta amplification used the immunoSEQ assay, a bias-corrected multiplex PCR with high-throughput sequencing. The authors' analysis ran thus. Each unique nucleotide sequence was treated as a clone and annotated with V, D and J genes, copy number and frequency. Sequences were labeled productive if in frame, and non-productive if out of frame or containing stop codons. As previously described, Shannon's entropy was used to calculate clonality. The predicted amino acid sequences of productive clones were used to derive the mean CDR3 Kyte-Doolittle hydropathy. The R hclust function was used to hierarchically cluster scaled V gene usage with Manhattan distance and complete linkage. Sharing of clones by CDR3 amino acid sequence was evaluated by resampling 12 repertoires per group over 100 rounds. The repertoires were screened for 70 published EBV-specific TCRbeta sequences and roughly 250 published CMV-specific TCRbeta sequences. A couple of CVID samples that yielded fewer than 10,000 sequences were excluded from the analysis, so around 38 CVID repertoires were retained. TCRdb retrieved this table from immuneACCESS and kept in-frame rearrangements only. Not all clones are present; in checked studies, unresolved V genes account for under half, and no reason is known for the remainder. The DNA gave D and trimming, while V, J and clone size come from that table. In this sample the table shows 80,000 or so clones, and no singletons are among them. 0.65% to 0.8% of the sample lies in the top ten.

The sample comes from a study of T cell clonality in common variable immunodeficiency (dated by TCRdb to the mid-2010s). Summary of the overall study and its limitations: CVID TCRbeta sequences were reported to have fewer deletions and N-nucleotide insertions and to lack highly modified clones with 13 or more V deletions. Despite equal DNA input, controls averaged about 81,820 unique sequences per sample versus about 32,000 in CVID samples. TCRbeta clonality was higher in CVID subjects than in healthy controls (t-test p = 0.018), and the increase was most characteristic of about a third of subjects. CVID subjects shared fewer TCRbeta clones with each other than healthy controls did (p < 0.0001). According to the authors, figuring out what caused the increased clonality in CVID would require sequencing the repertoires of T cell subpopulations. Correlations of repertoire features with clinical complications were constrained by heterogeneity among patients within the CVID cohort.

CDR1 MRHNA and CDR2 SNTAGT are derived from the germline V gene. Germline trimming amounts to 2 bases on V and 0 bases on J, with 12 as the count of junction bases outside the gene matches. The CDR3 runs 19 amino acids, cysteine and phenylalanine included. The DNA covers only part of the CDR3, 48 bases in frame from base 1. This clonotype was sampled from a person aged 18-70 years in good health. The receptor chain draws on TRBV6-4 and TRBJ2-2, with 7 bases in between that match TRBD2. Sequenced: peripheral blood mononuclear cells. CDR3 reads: CASSDIGWGGFANTGELFF. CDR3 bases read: TGTGCCAGCAGTGACATCGGCTGGGGGGGGTTCGCGAACACCGGGGAG.